These 15 T cell receptor beta chains share one sample of origin, sequenced in a study of OX40 agonist ivuxolimab in advanced cancers. Sequencing used immunoSEQ multiplex PCR; TCRdb keeps in-frame clones, though not all of them. The repertoire holds 25,000 to 35,000 clones, with roughly 80% as singletons. The sample was CD4+ or CD8+ T cells sorted from blood, taken in a trial of the OX40 agonist ivuxolimab. These receptors all stem from an adult with an advanced solid tumor such as melanoma, head and neck, liver or kidney cancer.

With respect to this clone: At one end, the junction sequence differs from germline, possibly due to a read error. This chain uses TRBV7-8 with TRBJ2-7; D uncertain. Germline V gene sequence: CDR1 SGHVS, CDR2 FQNEAQ. The CDR3 extends over 12 amino acids. The CDR3 DNA follows: TGTGCCAGCAGCGAGAACTCCCACGAGCAGTACTTC. This encodes CASSENSHEQYF.

The chain carries TRBV2 and TRBJ2-1; possibly TRBD1 for D (6 bases). CDR1 is SNHLY, CDR2 FYNNEI, per germline. The ends were cut back, 6 bases at V and 0 bases at J, with 15 bases in the middle. This CDR3 comprises 16 residues. The CDR3 is CASSDGQLSSYNEQFF. Written as DNA, the CDR3 is TGTGCCAGCAGCGATGGACAGTTGAGCTCCTACAATGAGCAGTTCTTC.

The chain uses TRBV10-1 and TRBJ1-5, with D unclear. V lost 8 bases and J 2 bases, leaving 13 bases between the germline ends. This CDR3 contains 14 residues. CDR1 WNHNN and CDR2 SYGVQD come from the germline V gene (reference sequence). This chain's CDR3 is CASVRIRGNQPQHF. DNA of the CDR3: TGCGCCAGCGTTAGGATTAGGGGCAATCAGCCCCAGCATTTT.

The chain recombines TRBV4-1 with TRBJ1-5; perhaps TRBD1 as D (6 bases). CDR1 MGHRA and CDR2 YSYEKL come from the germline V gene. CDR3 length: 14 residues. Between the trimmed V and J ends, which lost 3 bases and 4 bases, there was a span of 10 bases. The CDR3 loop reads CASSQRGGNQPQHF. In DNA form, the CDR3 reads TGCGCCAGCAGCCAGAGAGGGGGGAATCAGCCCCAGCATTTT.

This chain uses TRBV9 with TRBJ2-3; D tentatively fits TRBD1 or TRBD2 (5 bases each). This CDR3 is built from 17 residues. The V gene's germline CDR1 is SGDLS and CDR2 YYNGEE. V lost 0 bases, J lost 3 bases, and 17 bases lay in between. In DNA, the CDR3 is TGTGCCAGCAGCGTAGGTGGGGGACGGGCATGGACAGATACGCAGTATTTT. Translated, it gives CASSVGGGRAWTDTQYF.

This chain links TRBV7-3 with TRBJ2-2; 7 bases map to TRBD1. Trimming removed 5 bases from V and 4 bases from J; junction bases left unmatched: 4. From germline, CDR1 is SGHTA and CDR2 FQGTGA. The CDR3 contains 14 residues. CDR3 coding DNA: TGTGCCAGCAGCCCACAGGGGACCACCGGGGAGCTGTTTTTT. It is translated as CASSPQGTTGELFF. Full variable domain (outside the CDR3, taken from reference TRBV7-3 and TRBJ2-2): GAGVSQTPSNKVTEKGKYVELRCDPISGHTALYWYRQSLGQGPEFLIYFQGTGAADDSGLPNDRFFAVRPEGSVSTLKIQRTERGDSAVYLCASSPQGTTGELFFGEGSRLTVL.

This clone showed up just once. The gene calls are TRBV7-2 and TRBJ2-1; 8 bases agree with TRBD1. CDR1 is SGHTA and CDR2 is FQGNSA in the germline V gene. V trimming: 5 bases; J trimming: 8 bases; junction bases outside the gene matches: 8. This CDR3 region has 14 residues. CDR3 in DNA: TGTGCCAGCAGCCTCGGACAGGGTATTGATGAGCAGTTCTTC. It translates to CASSLGQGIDEQFF.

The gene calls are TRBV15 and TRBJ1-5; D remains unclear. This CDR3 is 15 amino acids long. CDR1 is LNHNV, CDR2 YYDKDF, per germline (reference sequence). Trimming removed 3 bases from V and 4 bases from J, with 13 bases in between. The CDR3 region is CATSSGSQGNQPQHF. The CDR3 DNA reads as TGTGCCACCAGCAGTGGTTCCCAAGGGAATCAGCCCCAGCATTTT.

The gene calls are TRBV4-1 and TRBJ2-1, with a tentative D call TRBD2 (6 bases). Germline CDR1 MGHRA, CDR2 YSYEKL. Deletions cut 4 bases from V and 5 bases from J, with 12 bases between. The CDR3 runs to 14 residues. The CDR3 protein is CASSRDWPNNEQFF. The CDR3 region has the DNA TGCGCCAGCAGCCGGGACTGGCCGAACAATGAGCAGTTCTTC.

The V call is TRBV5-7, the J call TRBJ2-5; D gene ambiguous. TRBV5-7 is an open reading frame, and its role is uncertain. Trimming took 3 bases from V and 2 from J, leaving 11 bases between them. The CDR3 contains 14 residues. The CDR3 DNA reads as TGTGCCAGCAGCTCGAGACATGATCAAGAGACCCAGTACTTC. As protein: CASSSRHDQETQYF.

The CDR3 region is CASSGQLAGGYEQYF. As DNA, the CDR3 is TGTGCCAGCAGCGGGCAATTAGCGGGAGGCTACGAGCAGTACTTC. The chain uses TRBV7-9 and TRBJ2-7; 10 bases map to TRBD2. J was trimmed by 3 bases and V by 5 bases; bases with no gene match: 7. Per germline, CDR1 SEHNR and CDR2 FQNEAQ (reference sequence). The CDR3 extends over 15 amino acids.

This sequence joins TRBV28 and TRBJ1-2, with D possibly being TRBD1 (6 bases). There are 17 residues in the CDR3. The germline gives CDR1 MDHEN, CDR2 SYDVKM. V lost 5 bases and J lost 8, with 27 bases in between. The CDR3 DNA sequence: TGTGCCAGCAGTCCCCCCGAGGCAGGGGCCACGGGGGACGGCTACACCTTC. It codes for CASSPPEAGATGDGYTF.

The V gene is TRBV6-5, the J gene TRBJ2-1, with unresolved D. V was cut by 2 bases and J by 7 bases, with 9 bases left in between. The V gene's germline CDR1 is MNHEY and CDR2 SVGAGI. CDR3 length equals 13 residues. The DNA of the CDR3 is TGTGCCAGCAGTTACGGGTTTCCAAATGAGCAGTTCTTC. It translates to CASSYGFPNEQFF.

This clone was seen only a few times. This chain links TRBV6-5 with TRBJ1-5; TRBD1 agrees at 8 bases. The V gene end was trimmed by 7 bases and the J gene end by 7 bases; junction bases not matched to a gene: 6. Looked up from germline, CDR1 is MNHEY and CDR2 is SVGAGI. The CDR3 extends over 13 amino acids. In nucleotides, the CDR3 is TGTGCCAGCACCGGACAGGGAGGGCAGCCCCAGCATTTT. Translation: CASTGQGGQPQHF.

This chain links TRBV9 with TRBJ1-3; D remains unclear. The CDR3 contains 14 residues. CDR1 SGDLS and CDR2 YYNGEE come from the germline V gene. V shed 0 bases and J shed 9 bases, with 13 bases lying between them. The CDR3 spells CASSVAYRSGTIYF. The CDR3 bases are TGTGCCAGCAGCGTAGCTTACAGATCTGGCACCATATATTTT.